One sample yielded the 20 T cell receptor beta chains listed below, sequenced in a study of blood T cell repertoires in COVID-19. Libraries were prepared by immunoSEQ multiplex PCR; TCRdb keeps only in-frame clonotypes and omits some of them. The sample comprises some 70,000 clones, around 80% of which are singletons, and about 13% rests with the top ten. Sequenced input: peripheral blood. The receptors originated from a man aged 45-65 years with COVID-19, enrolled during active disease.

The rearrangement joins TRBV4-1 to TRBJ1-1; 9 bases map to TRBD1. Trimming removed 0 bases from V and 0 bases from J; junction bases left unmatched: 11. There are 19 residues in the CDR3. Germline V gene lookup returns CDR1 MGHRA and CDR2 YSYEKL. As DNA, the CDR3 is TGCGCCAGCAGCCAAGACGTGGGACAGGGAGCGAGAGTGAACACTGAAGCTTTCTTT. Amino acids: CASSQDVGQGARVNTEAFF.

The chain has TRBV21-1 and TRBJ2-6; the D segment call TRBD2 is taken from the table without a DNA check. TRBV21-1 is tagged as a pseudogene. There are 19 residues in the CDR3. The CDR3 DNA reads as TGTGCCAGCAGCATGGAGGGACTAGCGGGGACCTCTGGGGCCAACGTCCTGACTTTC. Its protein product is CASSMEGLAGTSGANVLTF.

The CDR3 coding sequence is TGTGCCAGCAGCTTAGGTGGGGGGGGAGAGACCCAGTACTTC. Protein sequence: CASSLGGGGETQYF. The chain uses TRBV7-3 and TRBJ2-5, with TRBD2 matching over 7 bases. Germline V gene data show CDR1 as SGHTA and CDR2 as FQGTGA. V gave up 2 bases and J gave up 4 bases; unmatched junction bases: 4. The CDR3 length is 14 residues.

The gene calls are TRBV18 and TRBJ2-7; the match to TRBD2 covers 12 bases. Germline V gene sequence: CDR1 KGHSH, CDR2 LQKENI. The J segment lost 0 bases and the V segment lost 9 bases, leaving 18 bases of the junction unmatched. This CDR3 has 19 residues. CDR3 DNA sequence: TGTGCCAGGTTGACTAGCGGGAGATGGGAATTCGATAGCTCCTACGAGCAGTACTTC. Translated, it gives CARLTSGRWEFDSSYEQYF.

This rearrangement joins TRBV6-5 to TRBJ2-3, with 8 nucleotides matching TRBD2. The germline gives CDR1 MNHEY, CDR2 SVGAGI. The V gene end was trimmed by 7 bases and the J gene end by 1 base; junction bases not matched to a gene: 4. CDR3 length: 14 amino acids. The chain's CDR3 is CASTPGLGTDTQYF. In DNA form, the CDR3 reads TGTGCCAGCACCCCGGGACTAGGCACAGATACGCAGTATTTT.

Written as DNA, the CDR3 is TGCGCCAGCAGTGTCCCGGCCGGGGAGCTGTTTTTT. Translation gives CASSVPAGELFF. The gene calls are TRBV10-1 and TRBJ2-2; D uncertain. CDR1 is WNHNN and CDR2 is SYGVQD in the germline V gene (reference sequence). V was shortened by 4 bases and J by 6 bases, with 6 bases between the two germline ends. The CDR3 is made up of 12 amino acids.

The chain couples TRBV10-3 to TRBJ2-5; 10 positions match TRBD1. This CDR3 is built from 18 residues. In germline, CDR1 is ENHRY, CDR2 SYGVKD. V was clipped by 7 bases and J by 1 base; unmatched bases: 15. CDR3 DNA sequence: TGTGCCATCAAAGGAGGCACTCTGACAGGGGGCTCCCAAGAGACCCAGTACTTC. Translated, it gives CAIKGGTLTGGSQETQYF.

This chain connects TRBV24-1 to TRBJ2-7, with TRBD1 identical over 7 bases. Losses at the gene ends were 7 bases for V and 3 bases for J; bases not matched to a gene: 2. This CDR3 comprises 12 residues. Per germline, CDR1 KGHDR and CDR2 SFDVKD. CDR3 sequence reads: CATSSGGYEQYF. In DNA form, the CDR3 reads TGTGCCACCAGCTCAGGGGGCTACGAGCAGTACTTC.

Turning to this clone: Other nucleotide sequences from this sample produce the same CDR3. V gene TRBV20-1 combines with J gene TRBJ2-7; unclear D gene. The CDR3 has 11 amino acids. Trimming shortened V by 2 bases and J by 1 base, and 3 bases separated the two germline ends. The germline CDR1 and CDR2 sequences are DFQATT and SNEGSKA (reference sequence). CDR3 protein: CSARSSYEQYF. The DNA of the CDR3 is TGCAGTGCTAGATCATCCTACGAGCAGTACTTC.

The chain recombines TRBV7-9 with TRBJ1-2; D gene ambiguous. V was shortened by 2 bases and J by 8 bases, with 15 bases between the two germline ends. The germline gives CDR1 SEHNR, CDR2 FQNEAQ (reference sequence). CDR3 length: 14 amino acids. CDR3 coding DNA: TGTGCCAGCAGCTTATTGGCAGGCCCAAGAGGCTACACCTTC. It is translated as CASSLLAGPRGYTF.

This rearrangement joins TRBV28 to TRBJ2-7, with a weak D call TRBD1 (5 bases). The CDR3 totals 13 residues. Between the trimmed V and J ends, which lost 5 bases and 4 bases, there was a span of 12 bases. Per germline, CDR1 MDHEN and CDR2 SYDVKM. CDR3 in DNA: TGTGCCAGCAGTCGCCCCGACAGATACGAGCAGTACTTC. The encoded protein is CASSRPDRYEQYF.

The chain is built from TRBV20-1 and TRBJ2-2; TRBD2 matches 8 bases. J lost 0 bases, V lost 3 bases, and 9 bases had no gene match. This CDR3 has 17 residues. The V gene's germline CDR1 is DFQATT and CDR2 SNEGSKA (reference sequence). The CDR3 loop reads CSASGLLAGTNTGELFF. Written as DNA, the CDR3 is TGCAGTGCTAGTGGCCTGTTAGCGGGAACGAACACCGGGGAGCTGTTTTTT.

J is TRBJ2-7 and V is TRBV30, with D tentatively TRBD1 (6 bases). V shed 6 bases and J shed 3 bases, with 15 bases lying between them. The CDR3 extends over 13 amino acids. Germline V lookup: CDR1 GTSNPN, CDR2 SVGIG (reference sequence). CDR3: CACTGTSYYEQYF. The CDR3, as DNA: TGTGCCTGTACTGGGACATCATACTACGAGCAGTACTTC.

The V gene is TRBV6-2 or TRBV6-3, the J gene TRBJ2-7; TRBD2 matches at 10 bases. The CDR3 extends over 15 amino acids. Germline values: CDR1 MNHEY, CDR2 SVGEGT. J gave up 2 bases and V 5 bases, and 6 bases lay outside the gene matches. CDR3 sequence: CASSRLAGTPYEQYF. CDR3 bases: TGTGCCAGCAGTCGACTAGCGGGCACCCCCTACGAGCAGTACTTC.

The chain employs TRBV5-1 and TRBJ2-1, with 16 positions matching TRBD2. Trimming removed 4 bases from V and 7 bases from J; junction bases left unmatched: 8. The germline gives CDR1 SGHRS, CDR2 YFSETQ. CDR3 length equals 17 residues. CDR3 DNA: TGCGCCAGCAGCCCGGGACTAGCGGGAGGGCCATGGAATGAGCAGTTCTTC. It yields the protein CASSPGLAGGPWNEQFF.

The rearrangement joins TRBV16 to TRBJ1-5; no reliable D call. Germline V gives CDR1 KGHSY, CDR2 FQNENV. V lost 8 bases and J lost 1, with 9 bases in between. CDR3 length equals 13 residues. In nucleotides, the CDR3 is TGTGCCAGCCAGGACTCAAGCAATCAGCCCCAGCATTTT. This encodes CASQDSSNQPQHF.

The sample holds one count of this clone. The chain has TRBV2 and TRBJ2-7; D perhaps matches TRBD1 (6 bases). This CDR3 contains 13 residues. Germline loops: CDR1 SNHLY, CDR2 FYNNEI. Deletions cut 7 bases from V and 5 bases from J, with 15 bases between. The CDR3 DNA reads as TGTGCCAGCAAGGAAAGGGGGAAGGACGAGCAGTACTTC. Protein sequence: CASKERGKDEQYF.

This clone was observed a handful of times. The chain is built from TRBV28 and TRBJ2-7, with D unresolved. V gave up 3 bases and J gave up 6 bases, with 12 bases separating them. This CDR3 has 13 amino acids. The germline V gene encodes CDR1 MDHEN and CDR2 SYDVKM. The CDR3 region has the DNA TGTGCCAGCAGTTTCCAGGCCTTCTCCGAGCAGTACTTC. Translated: CASSFQAFSEQYF.

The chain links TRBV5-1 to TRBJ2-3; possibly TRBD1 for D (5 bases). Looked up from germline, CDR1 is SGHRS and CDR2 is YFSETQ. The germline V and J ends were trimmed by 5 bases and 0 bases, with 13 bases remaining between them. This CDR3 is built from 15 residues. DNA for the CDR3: TGCGCCAGCAGTTCGACAGCAAGAAGCACAGATACGCAGTATTTT. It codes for CASSSTARSTDTQYF.

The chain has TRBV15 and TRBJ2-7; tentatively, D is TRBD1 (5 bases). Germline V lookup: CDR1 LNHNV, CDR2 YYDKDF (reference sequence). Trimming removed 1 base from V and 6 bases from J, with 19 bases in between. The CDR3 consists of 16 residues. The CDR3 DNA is TGTGCCACCAGCAGAGCCCTCGGCAGGGTCTCGTCCGAGCAGTACTTC. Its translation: CATSRALGRVSSEQYF. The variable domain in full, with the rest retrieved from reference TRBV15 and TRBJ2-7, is DAMVIQNPRYQVTQFGKPVTLSCSQTLNHNVMYWYQQKSSQAPKLLFHYYDKDFNNEADTPDNFQSRRPNTSFCFLDIRSPGLGDTAMYLCATSRALGRVSSEQYFGPGTRLTVT.